These 20 T cell receptor beta chains share one sample of origin, sequenced in a study of regulatory T cells in long-lasting Graves disease. Time point given: persistent/refractory GD, antithyroid drugs over 5 years with positive TRAb. RNA isolated from PBMCs was used to make the TCR library. Both iRepertoire HTBI primers and Arm-PCR of CDR3 regions were used to build the TCR beta libraries. TCRdb called the multiplex PCR reads again in MiXCR, with one record for every CDR3 protein. The table shows about 310,000 distinct CDR3 sequences, with roughly a fifth occurring only once. The input for sequencing was peripheral blood mononuclear cells (PBMCs), taken when the disease was refractory, from a patient treated with antithyroid drugs. The receptors derive from a female donor with Graves disease.

This clonotype was seen only a few times. The rearrangement joins TRBV28 to TRBJ2-7; 11 bases line up with TRBD2. The germline V gene encodes CDR1 MDHEN and CDR2 SYDVKM. The V gene end was trimmed by 5 bases and the J gene end by 0 bases; junction bases not matched to a gene: 3. CDR3 length: 15 amino acids. The CDR3 is CASSNSGRGSYEQYF. As DNA, the CDR3 is TGTGCCAGCAGTAATAGCGGGAGGGGCTCCTACGAGCAGTACTTC. Full variable domain (remainder filled in from reference TRBV28 and TRBJ2-7): DVKVTQSSRYLVKRTGEKVFLECVQDMDHENMFWYRQDPGLGLRLIYFSYDVKMKEKGDIPEGYSVSREKKERFSLILESASTNQTSMYLCASSNSGRGSYEQYFGPGTRLTVT.

This clonotype appeared many times. The rearrangement joins TRBV2 to TRBJ2-4; D ambiguous. The V and J ends lost 1 base and 11 bases respectively, with 6 bases between them. CDR1 SNHLY and CDR2 FYNNEI come from the germline V gene. The CDR3 loop spans 11 amino acids. The CDR3 loop reads CASSEVMVQYF. The CDR3 coding sequence is TGTGCCAGCAGTGAAGTCATGGTTCAGTACTTC.

This clonotype was seen many times. The chain joins TRBV6-1 to TRBJ2-7; TRBD2 agrees at 9 bases. Per the germline V gene, CDR1 is MNHNS and CDR2 is SASEGT. The CDR3 totals 16 residues. Trimming took 9 bases from V and 3 from J; bases not matched to a gene: 15. For the CDR3, the DNA is TGTGCCAGTCGTAGGCTATCGACTAGCGGAATCTACGAGCAGTACTTC. As protein: CASRRLSTSGIYEQYF.

This clonotype was seen ten or more times. The chain links TRBV2 to TRBJ2-7, with D unclear. The V end lost 8 bases, the J end lost 0 bases, and 14 bases lay between the germline ends. Germline CDR1 reads SNHLY; CDR2 reads FYNNEI. The CDR3 is 14 residues long. In DNA form, the CDR3 reads TGTGCCAGCGTTGAGGCCTCCCCCTCCTACGAGCAGTACTTC. The encoded protein is CASVEASPSYEQYF.

The chain combines TRBV29-1 with TRBJ2-7, with D possibly called TRBD1 or TRBD2 (5 bases each). Trimming took 8 bases from V and 2 from J, leaving 16 bases between them. Germline CDR1 is SQVTM and CDR2 is ANQGSEA. The CDR3 consists of 13 residues. CDR3 region: CSSSGTSPYEQYF. The CDR3 nucleotides read TGCAGCTCTAGTGGGACGTCACCCTACGAGCAGTACTTC.

The rearrangement joins TRBV6-2 or TRBV6-3 to TRBJ2-7; D might be TRBD2 (6 bases). From germline, CDR1 is MNHEY and CDR2 SVGEGT. The CDR3 sequence is 14 residues long. Trimming stripped 6 bases from V and 3 bases from J, with 15 bases between. In DNA, the CDR3 is TGTGCCAGCAGGCGCAGGGAGGAAGACTACGAGCAGTACTTC. Translation gives CASRRREEDYEQYF.

There are many counts of this clonotype. The chain has TRBV6-5 and TRBJ2-7, with D tentatively TRBD1 (6 bases). The V end lost 4 bases, the J end lost 1 base, and 20 bases lay between the germline ends. There are 17 residues in the CDR3. Germline-derived CDR1 and CDR2 are MNHEY and SVGAGI. The CDR3 here is CASSWKGTGTSSYEQYF. DNA of the CDR3: TGTGCCAGCAGTTGGAAGGGGACCGGGACAAGTTCCTACGAGCAGTACTTC.

This clonotype appeared a few times. Possible read error: a much larger clone is one base away. This sequence joins TRBV11-1 and TRBJ1-1; D gene ambiguous. The CDR3 is 14 amino acids. V gave up 5 bases and J gave up 0 bases, with 10 bases separating them. Germline CDR1 reads SGHAT; CDR2 reads FQDESV (reference sequence). The CDR3 reads CASSVGSMNTEAFF. The CDR3 DNA reads TGTGCCAGCAGCGTGGGCAGCATGAACACTGAAGCTTTCTTT.

The chain recombines TRBV3-1 with TRBJ2-2; no clear D. Germline V lookup: CDR1 LGHDT, CDR2 YNNKEL (reference sequence). The CDR3 has 13 amino acids. V shed 0 bases and J shed 4 bases, with 3 bases lying between them. The CDR3 DNA sequence: TGTGCCAGCAGCCAAGAGAGCACCGGGGAGCTGTTTTTT. This translates into CASSQESTGELFF.

The table lists this clonotype with many counts. V is TRBV6-1 and J is TRBJ2-5; D is ambiguous. CDR1 and CDR2 (germline): MNHNS, SASEGT. V gave up 2 bases and J gave up 3 bases, with 4 bases separating them. This CDR3 contains 12 residues. CDR3: CASSEREETQYF. In DNA form, the CDR3 reads TGTGCCAGCAGTGAAAGGGAAGAGACCCAGTACTTC.

This clonotype showed up just a few times. The V gene is TRBV27, the J gene TRBJ2-5; 8 bases line up with TRBD2. The V gene's germline CDR1 is MNHEY and CDR2 SMNVEV (reference sequence). V gave up 5 bases and J gave up 5 bases; unmatched junction bases: 10. The CDR3 has 15 amino acids. CDR3: CASSPGTSGEETQYF. The DNA for the CDR3 is TGTGCCAGCAGTCCCGGGACTAGTGGGGAGGAGACCCAGTACTTC.

This rearrangement joins TRBV19 to TRBJ2-5; 9 bases are a match to TRBD2. Germline-derived CDR1 and CDR2 are LNHDA and SQIVND (reference sequence). Trimming took 1 base from V and 0 from J; bases not matched to a gene: 0. There are 15 residues in the CDR3. CDR3 residues: CASSIGTSDQETQYF. The CDR3 region has the DNA TGTGCCAGTAGTATAGGGACTAGCGACCAAGAGACCCAGTACTTC.

This chain links TRBV18 with TRBJ2-4; 9 positions agree with TRBD2. The J call may be in error: the DNA end matches TRBJ2-5 better. CDR3 length: 14 residues. CDR1 KGHSH and CDR2 LQKENI come from the germline V gene. In nucleotides, the CDR3 is TGTGCCAGCTCACAAGCCGGGACTAGCGAGACCCAGTACTTC. It codes for CASSQAGTSETQYF.

The genes are TRBV28 and TRBJ1-5; D might be TRBD1 (6 bases). With 4 bases removed from V and 7 bases from J, the gap between germline ends came to 8 bases. The CDR3 runs to 12 residues. Per the germline V gene, CDR1 is MDHEN and CDR2 is SYDVKM. In DNA, the CDR3 is TGTGCCAGCAGTTCCACAGGGCAGCCCCAGCATTTT. As protein: CASSSTGQPQHF.

This clonotype was found once. This chain connects TRBV6-2 or TRBV6-3 to TRBJ2-7; D is unresolved. The CDR3 is made up of 16 amino acids. Per germline, CDR1 MNHEY and CDR2 SVGEGT. V gave up 0 bases and J gave up 3 bases, with 15 bases separating them. CDR3 amino acids: CASSYSPTDLGYEQYF. CDR3 DNA sequence: TGTGCCAGCAGTTACTCCCCGACCGACCTGGGCTACGAGCAGTACTTC.

This sequence joins TRBV27 and TRBJ1-6, with 7 bases lining up with TRBD1. Germline lookup yields CDR1 MNHEY and CDR2 SMNVEV (reference sequence). The V gene end was trimmed by 5 bases and the J gene end by 7 bases; junction bases not matched to a gene: 11. The CDR3 consists of 16 residues. The CDR3: CASSHQGGRDNSPLHF. The CDR3 DNA reads TGTGCCAGCAGTCACCAGGGGGGCAGGGACAATTCACCCCTCCACTTT.

This clonotype was observed at least ten times. The chain carries TRBV27 and TRBJ2-5; TRBD1 matches at 8 bases. CDR3 length: 14 amino acids. CDR1 and CDR2 (germline): MNHEY, SMNVEV (reference sequence). Trimming removed 5 bases from V and 5 bases from J; junction bases left unmatched: 7. CDR3: CASSPRTGWETQYF. CDR3 nucleotide sequence: TGTGCCAGCAGTCCCCGGACAGGGTGGGAGACCCAGTACTTC.

This clonotype was seen more than once but under ten times. V and J are TRBV7-8 and TRBJ1-6, with no clear D. The germline V and J ends were trimmed by 4 bases and 10 bases, with 8 bases remaining between them. The CDR3 has 12 amino acids. The germline gives CDR1 SGHVS, CDR2 FQNEAQ. The CDR3 DNA sequence: TGTGCCAGCAGCTCACCTTCATCACCCCTCCACTTT. Translated: CASSSPSSPLHF.

This clonotype was counted between two and nine times. This chain joins TRBV3-1 and TRBJ2-2; D is unclear. The CDR3 covers 14 residues. Trimming took 0 bases from V and 5 from J, leaving 7 bases between them. Germline CDR1 is LGHDT and CDR2 is YNNKEL (reference sequence). CDR3 DNA: TGTGCCAGCAGCCAAGAAATGGCTACCGGGGAGCTGTTTTTT. Translated: CASSQEMATGELFF. The complete variable domain, with remaining parts taken from reference TRBV3-1 and TRBJ2-2, reads DTAVSQTPKYLVTQMGNDKSIKCEQNLGHDTMYWYKQDSKKFLKIMFSYNNKELIINETVPNRFSPKSPDKAHLNLHINSLELGDSAVYFCASSQEMATGELFFGEGSRLTVL.

The chain couples TRBV5-1 to TRBJ2-7; 9 nucleotides line up with TRBD2. Germline assignment: CDR1 SGHRS and CDR2 YFSETQ. V shed 3 bases, J shed 3 bases, and the junction held 10 bases outside the gene matches. The CDR3 has 16 residues. The CDR3 region has the DNA TGCGCCAGCAGCTCGCTTAGCGGGGGTTCTTTCTACGAGCAGTACTTC. The encoded protein is CASSSLSGGSFYEQYF. The complete variable domain, with remaining parts taken from reference TRBV5-1 and TRBJ2-7, reads KAGVTQTPRYLIKTRGQQVTLSCSPISGHRSVSWYQQTPGQGLQFLFEYFSETQRNKGNFPGRFSGRQFSNSRSEMNVSTLELGDSALYLCASSSLSGGSFYEQYFGPGTRLTVT.